This is a list of T cell receptor beta chains from one sample in a study of T cells expressing NK-cell markers. TCRdb re-called the 5' RACE reads; one entry per CDR3 protein, DNA not given. Here the sample table reports a few hundred thousand distinct CDR3 sequences. Source material: blood T cells: a sorted CD56 or NKG2C T cell subset, CD4+ or CD8+ T cells, or bulk PBMC T cells (not recorded which). All receptors derive from a man aged 18-70 years in good health. The CDR3 runs from the conserved cysteine through the conserved F or W. Clone sizes are given selectively: once, few, many, or a class where the clone is expanded.

>TRBJ2-5|NA|TRBV4-2
CASSQVGTQETQYF
>TRBJ2-5|NA|TRBV28
CASSLFWAVGRESQETQYF
>TRBJ2-3|NA|TRBV5-1
CASSLKPSGGAGTDTQYF
>TRBJ1-1|NA|TRBV5-1
CASTHVAGFLTEAFF
>TRBJ2-7|NA|TRBV12-3/TRBV12-4
CASSPSHYRVYEQYF
>TRBJ2-2|medium-sized|TRBV5-1
CASSLLLAGNTGELFF
>TRBJ2-1|NA|TRBV5-1
CASSLAGQGGNEQFF
>TRBJ2-3|NA|TRBV7-2
CASSSGPRGGAEDTQYF
>TRBJ2-1|NA|TRBV7-3
CASSRTSGGALEQFF
>TRBJ2-3|NA|TRBV5-1
CASSLDSSPSTDTQYF
>TRBJ2-2|NA|TRBV3-1
CASSQEGSGWEQGWTGELFF